The 20 T cell receptor beta chains in this list originate from one sample, sequenced in a study of blood T cells in healthy people across ages. The authors ran a second PCR of 7 to 11 cycles using a sample-barcoded 5' primer and a J-beta primer mix. Via MiXCR, TCRdb re-called the 5' RACE reads, giving one row per CDR3 protein. Of 1.5 million to 1.8 million distinct CDR3 sequences listed, around 40% are singletons. The specimen was blood. These receptors all stem from a young woman in good health.

Concerning this clonotype: A junction end diverges from the germline sequence, so it may reflect a read error. J is TRBJ2-7 and V is TRBV4-3; D is unresolved. The CDR3 consists of 13 residues. CDR1 and CDR2 (germline): LGHNA, YSLEER. The CDR3 DNA sequence: TGCGTCAGCAGCCCCGGCAAGGGATACGAGCAGTACTTC. This translates into CVSSPGKGYEQYF.

This clonotype turned up a few times. The genes are TRBV16 and TRBJ2-3; the D gene is possibly TRBD1 (5 bases). The CDR3 runs to 14 residues. From germline, CDR1 is KGHSY and CDR2 FQNENV. V dropped 2 bases and J dropped 2 bases, with 8 bases sitting between them. The CDR3 DNA reads TGTGCCAGCAGCCAAGGGGCTAACACAGATACGCAGTATTTT. Translating it yields CASSQGANTDTQYF.

This clonotype was counted only a few times. This chain connects TRBV7-9 to TRBJ1-2; D not certain. V gave up 6 bases and J gave up 6 bases, with 11 bases separating them. The CDR3 spans 12 residues. Germline-derived CDR1 and CDR2 are SEHNR and FQNEAQ (reference sequence). CDR3 sequence: CASRYTVDGYTF. The CDR3 bases are TGTGCCAGCAGATACACAGTCGATGGCTACACCTTC.

V and J are TRBV11-2 and TRBJ2-5, with D possibly being TRBD1 (5 bases). V gave up 4 bases and J gave up 1 base, with 16 bases separating them. Germline V gene sequence: CDR1 SGHAT, CDR2 FQNNGV. The CDR3 contains 16 residues. The CDR3 protein is CASSSRQTGFQETQYF. In DNA, the CDR3 is TGTGCCAGCAGCTCCCGACAGACCGGTTTCCAAGAGACCCAGTACTTC.

There are a few counts of this clonotype. The J gene is TRBJ2-3, the V gene TRBV20-1; D is possibly TRBD1 (5 bases). Per germline, CDR1 DFQATT and CDR2 SNEGSKA (reference sequence). The CDR3 is 14 residues long. V gave up 7 bases and J gave up 1 base, with 15 bases separating them. The CDR3 loop is CSGRLGEGTDTQYF. The CDR3 DNA reads TGCAGTGGTCGGCTAGGGGAAGGCACAGATACGCAGTATTTT.

This clonotype has only a few counts. J is TRBJ2-4 and V is TRBV7-2, with D maybe TRBD1 (5 bases). V lost 5 bases and J 0 bases, leaving 17 bases between the germline ends. Germline V CDR1 and CDR2: SGHTA, FQGNSA. The CDR3 totals 17 residues. In DNA form, the CDR3 reads TGTGCCAGCAGCGTCTCCGGACACCTTCTAGCCAAAAACATTCAGTACTTC. As protein: CASSVSGHLLAKNIQYF.

The V and J genes are TRBV12-3 or TRBV12-4 and TRBJ1-2; D gene ambiguous. The CDR3 has 18 residues. Trimming cost V 4 bases and J 3 bases, with 24 bases left between them. The CDR3 DNA reads as TGTGCCAGCAGTTCACATCGTCAGAGGGCCGGTCGGGACTATGGCTACACCTTC. This translates into CASSSHRQRAGRDYGYTF.

This clonotype was observed a handful of times. The chain combines TRBV6-5 with TRBJ1-1, with 10 bases matching TRBD1. CDR1 and CDR2 (germline): MNHEY, SVGAGI. Unmatched junction bases numbered 9, after V lost 4 bases and J lost 7 bases. The CDR3 has 15 amino acids. Here the CDR3 DNA reads TGTGCCAGCAGTTCCAACGTCCGGGACAGGGGTGAAGCTTTCTTT. It yields the protein CASSSNVRDRGEAFF.

The chain links TRBV12-3 or TRBV12-4 to TRBJ1-4; 8 bases are a match to TRBD1. There are 15 residues in the CDR3. Trimming took 4 bases from V and 5 from J; bases not matched to a gene: 6. CDR3 residues: CASSSTGGLNEKLFF. The CDR3, as DNA: TGTGCCAGCAGTTCAACAGGGGGATTAAATGAAAAACTGTTTTTT.

J is TRBJ2-7 and V is TRBV6-5; the D is unclear. Trimming cost V 2 bases and J 7 bases, with 15 bases left between them. In germline, CDR1 is MNHEY, CDR2 SVGAGI. The CDR3 is 14 residues long. The CDR3 DNA follows: TGTGCCAGCAGTTACGAGATGCTGGGCAATGAGCAGTACTTC. This gives the protein CASSYEMLGNEQYF.

There are a few counts of this clonotype. J is TRBJ2-7 and V is TRBV2; 9 bases match TRBD1. Germline CDR1 SNHLY, CDR2 FYNNEI. This CDR3 comprises 14 residues. V lost 7 bases, J lost 0 bases, and 4 bases stayed unmatched. CDR3 region: CASTETGGSYEQYF. For the CDR3, the DNA is TGTGCCAGCACCGAGACAGGGGGCTCCTACGAGCAGTACTTC.

This clonotype was observed a few times. The gene calls are TRBV24-1 and TRBJ2-1, with 8 bases that match TRBD2. Germline lookup yields CDR1 KGHDR and CDR2 SFDVKD. This CDR3 contains 14 residues. V lost 5 bases and J lost 10; bases outside the gene matches: 9. CDR3 coding DNA: TGTGCCACCAGTGGGAGCGGGGGCCAGCGGGAGCAGTTCTTC. It yields the protein CATSGSGGQREQFF.

This clonotype was seen more than once but under ten times. The chain couples TRBV6-2 or TRBV6-3 to TRBJ2-7; 8 bases map to TRBD2. Germline V gene data show CDR1 as MNHEY and CDR2 as SVGEGT. The CDR3 runs to 16 residues. The J segment lost 6 bases and the V segment lost 6 bases, leaving 16 bases of the junction unmatched. In DNA form, the CDR3 reads TGTGCCAGCAGCCCATCGACTAGCGCCACGGGGCTCGAGCAGTACTTC. As protein: CASSPSTSATGLEQYF.

V is TRBV20-1 and J is TRBJ2-1; D possibly corresponds to TRBD1 (6 bases). Germline V CDR1 and CDR2: DFQATT, SNEGSKA (reference sequence). The CDR3 covers 14 residues. Trimming shortened V by 5 bases and J by 8 bases, and 19 bases separated the two germline ends. The CDR3 here is CSAPTRTVMDEQFF. Here the CDR3 DNA reads TGCAGTGCTCCTACCCGGACAGTCATGGATGAGCAGTTCTTC.

The table lists this clonotype with a few counts. V usage is TRBV27 and J usage is TRBJ2-4, with 15 bases lining up with TRBD2. Germline V gene data show CDR1 as MNHEY and CDR2 as SMNVEV (reference sequence). The CDR3 covers 13 residues. Trimming took 10 bases from V and 8 from J; bases not matched to a gene: 3. DNA of the CDR3: TGTGCCACTGGACTAGCGGGGGGGTACATTCAGTACTTC. Translated, it gives CATGLAGGYIQYF.

This chain joins TRBV2 and TRBJ2-3, with D maybe TRBD1 (5 bases). V lost 8 bases and J lost 4, with 13 bases in between. The CDR3 has 13 amino acids. Germline loops: CDR1 SNHLY, CDR2 FYNNEI. The CDR3 is CASSGRAPDTQYF. The CDR3 DNA reads TGTGCCAGCTCAGGCAGGGCGCCAGATACGCAGTATTTT.

The chain couples TRBV7-9 to TRBJ2-6; no firm D call. The CDR3 spans 14 residues. The V end lost 4 bases, the J end lost 3 bases, and 7 bases lay between the germline ends. Germline CDR1 reads SEHNR; CDR2 reads FQNEAQ (reference sequence). The CDR3 region has the DNA TGTGCCAGCAGCTCTGGGGTTGGGGCCAACGTCCTGACTTTC. Its translation: CASSSGVGANVLTF. Full variable domain (rest looked up from reference TRBV7-9 and TRBJ2-6): DTGVSQNPRHKITKRGQNVTFRCDPISEHNRLYWYRQTLGQGPEFLTYFQNEAQLEKSRLLSDRFSAERPKGSFSTLEIQRTEQGDSAMYLCASSSGVGANVLTFGAGSRLTVL.

Only a few counts were recorded for this clonotype. The chain couples TRBV12-3 or TRBV12-4 to TRBJ1-1, with a possible D match to TRBD1 (5 bases). The germline V and J ends were trimmed by 7 bases and 0 bases, with 12 bases remaining between them. The CDR3 is made up of 14 amino acids. In nucleotides, the CDR3 is TGTGCCAGCAATACCCGCAGGGTGAACACTGAAGCTTTCTTT. Its protein product is CASNTRRVNTEAFF.

V usage is TRBV10-3 and J usage is TRBJ2-7, with TRBD2 matching over 9 bases. The V gene's germline CDR1 is ENHRY and CDR2 SYGVKD. The CDR3 covers 15 residues. Germline trimming cut 6 bases from V and 2 bases from J; bases unmatched to any gene: 8. The CDR3 sequence: CAISPVASGTYEQYF. As DNA, the CDR3 is TGTGCCATCAGCCCTGTTGCTAGCGGGACCTACGAGCAGTACTTC.

Only one count was recorded for this clonotype. At one of its ends the junction is not consistent with the germline gene, which may arise from a read error. The gene calls are TRBV7-2 and TRBJ1-5; the D is unclear. There are 12 residues in the CDR3. The germline gives CDR1 SGHTA, CDR2 FQGNSA. Here the CDR3 reads CASSLAHQLQHF. DNA of the CDR3: TGTGCCAGCAGCTTAGCCCATCAGCTCCAGCATTTT. The whole variable domain, filled in from reference TRBV7-2 and TRBJ1-5, reads GAGVSQSPSNKVTEKGKDVELRCDPISGHTALYWYRQSLGQGLEFLIYFQGNSAPDKSGLPSDRFSAERTGGSVSTLTIQRTQQEDSAVYLCASSLAHQLQHFGDGTRLSIL.